Listed here are 25 T cell receptor beta chains from one sample, sequenced in a study of shared clonotypes between healthy human individuals. Clones were read by immunoSEQ multiplex PCR, and TCRdb kept only the in-frame ones, dropping some. The sample contains approximately 1.1 million clones, approximately 78% of which appear only once. Sequencing was carried out using memory CD4+ T cells from PBMCs. Documented subset: CD45RA-negative fraction. These receptors all stem from a man younger than 35 in good health. Some clones in this sample may be carry-over from other donors' samples.

This rearrangement joins TRBV27 to TRBJ2-7; D possibly uses TRBD1 or TRBD2 (5 bases each). The CDR3 length is 13 residues. CDR1 and CDR2 from the germline V gene are MNHEY and SMNVEV (reference sequence). V dropped 6 bases and J dropped 3 bases, with 12 bases sitting between them. The CDR3: CASSQRGLYEQYF. CDR3 in DNA: TGTGCCAGCAGCCAGAGGGGCCTCTACGAGCAGTACTTC.

This rearrangement joins TRBV7-3 to TRBJ2-5, with unresolved D. Germline loops: CDR1 SGHTA, CDR2 FQGTGA. CDR3 length: 13 residues. The germline V and J ends were trimmed by 1 base and 5 bases, with 8 bases remaining between them. The CDR3 region has the DNA TGTGCCAGCAGCTTAATGGCCGGGGAGACCCAGTACTTC. Translated, it gives CASSLMAGETQYF.

The CDR3 coding sequence is TGTGCCAGCAGTGATTTCCCCTCCGTCAATGAGCAGTTCTTC. Its protein product is CASSDFPSVNEQFF. This chain uses TRBV6-1 with TRBJ2-1; D gene ambiguous. Per the germline V gene, CDR1 is MNHNS and CDR2 is SASEGT. Trimming left V 3 bases short and J 6 bases short, with 12 bases between. The CDR3 has 14 residues.

This chain uses TRBV27 with TRBJ2-1, with 11 bases identical to TRBD2. The CDR3 consists of 17 residues. With V trimmed by 3 bases and J by 11 bases, 15 bases remained unmatched. Germline values: CDR1 MNHEY, CDR2 SMNVEV (reference sequence). CDR3 DNA: TGTGCCAGCAGTTTCTTGAGAACCATAGCGGGGGGGGACAAGCAGTTCTTC. Encoded protein: CASSFLRTIAGGDKQFF.

The J gene is TRBJ1-5, the V gene TRBV7-2, with a tentative D call TRBD1 (5 bases). This CDR3 has 16 amino acids. Germline V gene data show CDR1 as SGHTA and CDR2 as FQGNSA. Trimming removed 1 base at V and 5 bases at J, with 15 bases between. CDR3 in DNA: TGTGCCAGCAGCTTAGTTGGGGGTTTTGGTGATCAGCCCCAGCATTTT. It specifies CASSLVGGFGDQPQHF. The entire variable domain, with the rest obtained from reference TRBV7-2 and TRBJ1-5, is as follows: GAGVSQSPSNKVTEKGKDVELRCDPISGHTALYWYRQSLGQGLEFLIYFQGNSAPDKSGLPSDRFSAERTGGSVSTLTIQRTQQEDSAVYLCASSLVGGFGDQPQHFGDGTRLSIL.

The chain couples TRBV15 to TRBJ2-7, with D unresolved. The germline V and J ends were trimmed by 2 bases and 5 bases, with 7 bases remaining between them. Germline V lookup: CDR1 LNHNV, CDR2 YYDKDF (reference sequence). CDR3 length: 12 residues. CDR3 in amino acids: CATSRKPNEQYF. As DNA, the CDR3 is TGTGCCACCAGCAGAAAACCCAACGAGCAGTACTTC. Full variable domain (rest looked up from reference TRBV15 and TRBJ2-7): DAMVIQNPRYQVTQFGKPVTLSCSQTLNHNVMYWYQQKSSQAPKLLFHYYDKDFNNEADTPDNFQSRRPNTSFCFLDIRSPGLGDTAMYLCATSRKPNEQYFGPGTRLTVT.

This chain connects TRBV7-3 to TRBJ2-2; tentative D call: TRBD2 (5 bases). Germline V lookup: CDR1 SGHTA, CDR2 FQGTGA. Trimming removed 3 bases from V and 8 bases from J, with 16 bases in between. This CDR3 contains 15 residues. The CDR3 bases are TGTGCCAGCAGCTTGATACCCGGAAGGGAGGGGGAGCTGTTTTTT. It specifies CASSLIPGREGELFF. Drawing the rest from reference TRBV7-3 and TRBJ2-2, the complete variable domain is GAGVSQTPSNKVTEKGKYVELRCDPISGHTALYWYRQSLGQGPEFLIYFQGTGAADDSGLPNDRFFAVRPEGSVSTLKIQRTERGDSAVYLCASSLIPGREGELFFGEGSRLTVL.

The chain uses TRBV10-3 and TRBJ2-7; TRBD1 matches at 7 bases. The germline V gene encodes CDR1 ENHRY and CDR2 SYGVKD. The CDR3 runs 14 residues. V lost 2 bases, J lost 2 bases, and 3 bases stayed unmatched. The CDR3 protein is CAISETQGAYEQYF. CDR3 coding DNA: TGTGCCATCAGTGAGACTCAGGGGGCCTACGAGCAGTACTTC.

This rearrangement joins TRBV5-1 to TRBJ2-3; D not resolved. Germline loops: CDR1 SGHRS, CDR2 YFSETQ. This CDR3 region has 13 residues. Trimming removed 7 bases at V and 1 base at J, with 10 bases between. The CDR3 DNA reads as TGCGCCAGCGGAAGCCTTGGCACAGATACGCAGTATTTT. As protein: CASGSLGTDTQYF.

This clone appeared a few times. Additional DNA sequences in this sample encode the identical CDR3. The chain has TRBV27 and TRBJ2-7; D remains unclear. Per germline, CDR1 MNHEY and CDR2 SMNVEV (reference sequence). CDR3 length: 15 residues. The V end was cut by 2 bases, the J end by 0 bases, with 11 bases between. CDR3 protein: CASSLRPQSSYEQYF. DNA of the CDR3: TGTGCCAGCAGTTTACGACCCCAGAGCTCCTACGAGCAGTACTTC.

The V gene is TRBV7-2, the J gene TRBJ2-2; 10 nucleotides align to TRBD1. CDR1 SGHTA and CDR2 FQGNSA come from the germline V gene. The CDR3 length is 17 residues. Trimming took 3 bases from V and 6 from J; bases not matched to a gene: 10. The DNA for the CDR3 is TGTGCCAGCAGCTTGATATTTGGACAGGGGGTGGCCGGGGAGCTGTTTTTT. Translating it yields CASSLIFGQGVAGELFF.

The J gene is TRBJ2-2, the V gene TRBV19; 8 positions agree with TRBD1. The J segment lost 4 bases and the V segment lost 4 bases, leaving 2 bases of the junction unmatched. This CDR3 comprises 14 residues. Germline CDR1 LNHDA, CDR2 SQIVND (reference sequence). The CDR3, as DNA: TGTGCCAGTAGTACCGACAGGGGCACCGGGGAGCTGTTTTTT. This encodes CASSTDRGTGELFF.

This clone has more than one count but fewer than ten. The rearrangement joins TRBV5-4 to TRBJ1-4, with TRBD1 matching over 9 bases. The CDR3 runs 15 residues. CDR1 and CDR2 (germline): SGHNT, YYREEE (reference sequence). V lost 1 base, J lost 5 bases, and 3 bases stayed unmatched. This CDR3 reads CASSLMGTGNEKLFF. The DNA for the CDR3 is TGTGCCAGCAGCTTGATGGGGACAGGGAATGAAAAACTGTTTTTT.

This clone was observed a few times. Relative to the germline gene, one junction end is altered; a read error may explain this. The chain is built from TRBV7-2 and TRBJ1-1; TRBD1 matches 10 bases. Germline V lookup: CDR1 SGHTA, CDR2 FQGNSA. This CDR3 contains 11 residues. The CDR3, as DNA: TGTGCCAGCAGCTTAGGGACAGGGGGGATCTTT. Residues: CASSLGTGGIF.

J is TRBJ2-7 and V is TRBV6-6; tentatively, D is TRBD2 (6 bases). Trimming left V 6 bases short and J 4 bases short, with 19 bases between. The CDR3 length is 15 residues. The germline gives CDR1 MNHNY, CDR2 SVGAGI (reference sequence). The CDR3 nucleotides are TGTGCCAGCAGCCCTGGAGAGGGAGGAAGATACGAGCAGTACTTC. Amino acids: CASSPGEGGRYEQYF.

The J gene is TRBJ2-5, the V gene TRBV18, with no clear D. The CDR3 is made up of 14 amino acids. Germline V lookup: CDR1 KGHSH, CDR2 LQKENI. The V gene lost 0 bases and the J gene lost 2 bases, with 7 bases spanning the gap. The CDR3 DNA reads TGTGCCAGCTCACCACCTTCCAGACAAGAGACCCAGTACTTC. This encodes CASSPPSRQETQYF.

The chain links TRBV7-9 to TRBJ1-4; TRBD1 might be the D (6 bases). The CDR3 is 13 amino acids. Trimming left V 4 bases short and J 10 bases short, with 13 bases between. Germline V lookup: CDR1 SEHNR, CDR2 FQNEAQ (reference sequence). In DNA form, the CDR3 reads TGTGCCAGCAGCTCGTACAGGGTTTCAAAACTGTTTTTT. The encoded protein is CASSSYRVSKLFF.

The rearrangement uses TRBV7-8 and TRBJ2-5, with 7 bases fitting TRBD2. V shed 6 bases and J 1 base; nucleotides not matched to a gene: 5. The germline gives CDR1 SGHVS, CDR2 FQNEAQ. The CDR3 has 14 residues. CDR3 sequence: CASRRSSGQETQYF. In DNA form, the CDR3 reads TGTGCCAGCAGGAGGTCTAGCGGCCAAGAGACCCAGTACTTC.

The chain is built from TRBV19 and TRBJ2-7, with D possibly matching TRBD1 (6 bases). Germline-derived CDR1 and CDR2 are LNHDA and SQIVND (reference sequence). The CDR3 length is 13 residues. Trimming removed 4 bases from V and 6 bases from J, with 13 bases in between. CDR3 coding DNA: TGTGCCAGTAGTAAGACAGGTGGTCCCGAGCAGTACTTC. Residues: CASSKTGGPEQYF.

This clone was detected only a few times. The genes are TRBV6-1 and TRBJ1-2; tentative D call: TRBD1 (5 bases). Trimming cost V 6 bases and J 2 bases, with 10 bases left between them. Germline CDR1 and CDR2: MNHNS and SASEGT. The CDR3 runs 13 residues. CDR3 residues: CASRWDGNYGYTF. In DNA form, the CDR3 reads TGTGCCAGCAGATGGGACGGAAACTATGGCTACACCTTC.

J is TRBJ2-3 and V is TRBV7-3, with D tentatively TRBD2 (6 bases). Trimming cost V 3 bases and J 1 base, with 8 bases left between them. The CDR3 is 14 residues long. Germline lookup yields CDR1 SGHTA and CDR2 FQGTGA. The CDR3 here is CASSFGGGTDTQYF. For the CDR3, the DNA is TGTGCCAGCAGCTTTGGCGGGGGCACAGATACGCAGTATTTT.

The chain joins TRBV4-1 to TRBJ2-3, with D perhaps TRBD2 (6 bases). Trimming removed 3 bases at V and 2 bases at J, with 21 bases between. CDR1 is MGHRA, CDR2 YSYEKL, per germline. This CDR3 contains 18 residues. DNA of the CDR3: TGCGCCAGCAGCCAGGCTGCCGGGGGAGGACCTATCACAGATACGCAGTATTTT. This translates into CASSQAAGGGPITDTQYF.

The chain joins TRBV6-1 to TRBJ1-5; the D is unclear. Trimming removed 8 bases at V and 1 base at J, with 12 bases between. This CDR3 has 14 amino acids. CDR1 MNHNS and CDR2 SASEGT come from the germline V gene. The CDR3 protein is CASEVQRSNQPQHF. The CDR3 nucleotides read TGTGCCAGCGAAGTCCAGAGGAGCAATCAGCCCCAGCATTTT.

The rearrangement uses TRBV7-9 and TRBJ2-7, with D possibly being TRBD2 (7 bases). The CDR3 contains 15 residues. V was cut by 6 bases and J by 0 bases, with 15 bases left in between. Germline values: CDR1 SEHNR, CDR2 FQNEAQ (reference sequence). For the CDR3, the DNA is TGTGCCAGCAGTCAACAGGGAGGGACCTCCTACGAGCAGTACTTC. It specifies CASSQQGGTSYEQYF.

This clone was recorded a few times. V usage is TRBV9 and J usage is TRBJ1-5, with 9 nucleotides matching TRBD1. The CDR3 length is 15 residues. CDR1 and CDR2 (germline): SGDLS, YYNGEE. The V gene end was trimmed by 4 bases and the J gene end by 6 bases; junction bases not matched to a gene: 8. CDR3 region: CASSWTGDSAQPQHF. CDR3 coding DNA: TGTGCCAGCAGCTGGACAGGGGACTCGGCTCAGCCCCAGCATTTT.